Listed below are T cell receptor beta chains from one sample, sequenced in a study of T cell changes during pregnancy in multiple sclerosis. Clones were read by immunoSEQ multiplex PCR, and TCRdb kept only the in-frame ones, dropping some. The table includes tens of thousands of clones, around 90% detected once. The specimen was CD4+ T cells from peripheral blood mononuclear cells, collected in the third trimester of pregnancy. All receptors come from a female donor with multiple sclerosis, enrolled in a pregnancy study. Each CDR3 is given with its conserved first and last residue. The D gene is left open where the match is weak. Clone size is shown for a subset of rows, as once, few, many or a class of expanded clone.

v_call	clone_size	j_call	d_call	cdr3_aa	cdr3_nt
TRBV7-2	-	TRBJ1-5	-	CASSPNRDGQPQHF	TGTGCCAGCAGCCCAAACAGGGATGGTCAGCCCCAGCATTTT
TRBV4-1	-	TRBJ1-5	TRBD1	CASSQDWPGTGDQPQHF	TGCGCCAGCAGCCAAGATTGGCCCGGGACAGGGGACCAGCCCCAGCATTTT
TRBV2	-	TRBJ2-1	TRBD2	CADSGGAYNEQFF	TGTGCCGATAGCGGGGGAGCCTACAATGAGCAGTTCTTC
TRBV5-1	-	TRBJ2-7	TRBD1	CASSSQGAPYEQYF	TGCGCCAGCAGCTCACAGGGGGCTCCCTACGAGCAGTACTTC
TRBV19	-	TRBJ2-7	TRBD1	CASSTPGQQAYEQYF	TGTGCCAGTAGTACACCGGGACAGCAAGCCTACGAGCAGTACTTC
TRBV11-1	-	TRBJ2-2	-	CASSLESGGRRGELFF	TGTGCCAGCAGCTTAGAGTCCGGGGGGCGACGCGGGGAGCTGTTTTTT
TRBV5-8	-	TRBJ1-2	TRBD1	CATRRTGANYGYTF	TGTGCCACCAGAAGGACAGGAGCTAACTATGGCTACACCTTC
TRBV2	-	TRBJ2-1	TRBD2	CASSEPRGGMNEQFF	TGTGCCAGCAGTGAACCACGGGGGGGGATGAATGAGCAGTTCTTC
TRBV9	once	TRBJ1-2	TRBD1	CASSPEAGGYGYTF	TGTGCCAGCAGCCCCGAGGCAGGGGGCTATGGCTACACCTTC
TRBV5-6	-	TRBJ1-2	-	CASSPTTGDYYTF	TGTGCCAGCAGCCCCACCACGGGGGATTACTACACCTTC
TRBV27	-	TRBJ1-6	TRBD1	CASSPNPTGANYSPLHF	TGTGCCAGCAGTCCAAATCCGACAGGGGCGAACTATTCACCCCTCCACTTT
TRBV5-4	-	TRBJ2-7	TRBD1	CASSLGGQVPYEQYF	TGTGCCAGCAGCTTGGGCGGACAGGTCCCCTACGAGCAGTACTTC
TRBV7-2	-	TRBJ2-7	-	CASSPRGANNYEQYF	TGTGCCAGCAGCCCCCGGGGGGCGAATAACTACGAGCAGTACTTC
TRBV5-5	-	TRBJ2-3	TRBD2	CASSPGLAGSFTDTQYF	TGTGCCAGCAGCCCGGGACTAGCGGGGAGTTTCACAGATACGCAGTATTTT
TRBV9	-	TRBJ1-3	-	CASSGGGPRELDTIYF	TGTGCCAGCAGCGGGGGGGGACCGAGAGAACTAGACACCATATATTTT
TRBV4-2	once	TRBJ1-2	-	CASSQMGSGDYGYTF	TGTGCCAGCAGCCAAATGGGGTCGGGGGACTATGGCTACACCTTC
TRBV9	-	TRBJ1-1	TRBD1	CASSVTGVNTEAFF	TGTGCCAGCAGCGTCACAGGGGTGAACACTGAAGCTTTCTTT
TRBV5-1	-	TRBJ2-5	TRBD1	CASSSPGQGGTQYF	TGCGCCAGCAGCTCTCCGGGACAGGGTGGGACCCAGTACTTC
TRBV19	-	TRBJ2-7	-	CASGDMYEQYF	TGTGCCAGTGGCGACATGTACGAGCAGTACTTC
TRBV10-1	-	TRBJ2-1	TRBD1	CASSEMTGVHNEQFF	TGCGCCAGCAGTGAGATGACAGGGGTCCACAATGAGCAGTTCTTC
TRBV14	-	TRBJ1-6	-	CASSQREAASGSPLHF	TGTGCCAGCAGCCAAAGGGAGGCAGCGTCAGGTTCACCCCTCCACTTT
TRBV6-5	-	TRBJ1-6	TRBD1	CASRGDRKNSPLHF	TGTGCCAGCAGGGGGGACAGGAAGAATTCACCCCTCCACTTT
TRBV2	-	TRBJ1-2	-	CAGYREGVYGYTF	TGTGCCGGCTACAGGGAAGGGGTCTATGGCTACACCTTC
TRBV7-2	-	TRBJ1-1	TRBD1	CASSLAWPGQGFSMNTEAFF	TGTGCCAGCAGCTTAGCTTGGCCGGGACAGGGGTTTTCCATGAACACTGAAGCTTTCTTT
TRBV2	-	TRBJ2-7	-	CASSDPQREQYF	TGTGCCAGCAGCGATCCCCAGAGGGAGCAGTACTTC
TRBV6-1	-	TRBJ2-7	-	CASSETQGTEQYF	TGTGCCAGCAGTGAAACCCAGGGTACCGAGCAGTACTTC
TRBV6-6	-	TRBJ1-5	TRBD1	CASTNRGGNQPQHF	TGTGCCAGCACTAACAGGGGGGGCAATCAGCCCCAGCATTTT
TRBV5-4	-	TRBJ2-1	TRBD1	CASSVDRGPFNEQFF	TGTGCCAGCAGCGTGGACAGGGGGCCCTTCAATGAGCAGTTCTTC
TRBV18	-	TRBJ1-1	TRBD1	CASSPPSRGTGTEAFF	TGTGCCAGCTCACCACCTTCCAGGGGGACGGGCACTGAAGCTTTCTTT
TRBV19	-	TRBJ2-1	-	CASSIILAGEQFF	TGTGCCAGTAGTATTATACTAGCCGGTGAGCAGTTCTTC
TRBV6-5	-	TRBJ2-4	-	CASSYSGKRNIQYF	TGTGCCAGCAGTTACTCGGGCAAAAGGAACATTCAGTACTTC
TRBV5-1	-	TRBJ2-3	-	CASSPGQTTDTQYF	TGCGCCAGCAGCCCCGGACAGACCACAGATACGCAGTATTTT
TRBV7-9	-	TRBJ2-3	-	CASSLVSDARYF	TGTGCCAGCAGCTTAGTCTCCGATGCGCGGTATTTT
TRBV10-1	-	TRBJ2-1	TRBD2	CASSDSGGGHNEQFF	TGCGCCAGCAGTGATTCCGGGGGGGGACACAATGAGCAGTTCTTC
TRBV10-2	-	TRBJ2-1	-	CASRAPREQFF	TGCGCCAGCAGGGCCCCCCGTGAGCAGTTCTTC
TRBV18	once	TRBJ1-6	-	CASSPPSLTPLHF	TGTGCCAGCTCACCACCGAGCCTTACCCCCCTCCACTTT
TRBV7-2	-	TRBJ2-3	TRBD2	CASSIVAGALTDTQYF	TGTGCCAGCAGCATAGTAGCGGGGGCCCTCACAGATACGCAGTATTTT
TRBV19	-	TRBJ2-7	-	CASSIADSYEQYF	TGTGCCAGTAGTATTGCGGACTCCTACGAGCAGTACTTC
TRBV6-1	-	TRBJ1-6	-	CASFSQGRNNSPLHF	TGTGCCAGCTTCAGTCAGGGGAGAAATAATTCACCCCTCCACTTT
TRBV15	-	TRBJ1-4	TRBD1	CATSSGTGGEKLFF	TGTGCCACCAGCAGCGGGACAGGTGGTGAAAAACTGTTTTTT
TRBV6-1	-	TRBJ2-3	TRBD2	CASRTGGRADTQYF	TGTGCCAGCAGGACGGGGGGGCGGGCAGATACGCAGTATTTT
TRBV6-1	once	TRBJ1-1	-	CASSRSRDLNTEAFF	TGTGCCAGCAGTCGAAGCAGGGATCTGAACACTGAAGCTTTCTTT
TRBV6-1	-	TRBJ2-5	-	CASRVEGTQYF	TGTGCCAGCAGGGTAGAGGGGACCCAGTACTTC
TRBV29-1	few	TRBJ1-2	-	CSVEDRRDGYTF	TGCAGCGTTGAAGATCGCCGGGATGGCTACACCTTC
TRBV25-1	-	TRBJ2-5	TRBD2	CASSALAGGSETQYF	TGTGCCAGCAGTGCCCTAGCGGGGGGATCAGAGACCCAGTACTTC
TRBV2	-	TRBJ1-1	-	CASSEEEGDTEAFF	TGTGCCAGCAGTGAGGAGGAGGGCGACACTGAAGCTTTCTTT